The clone carrying this T cell receptor (beta chain) was counted many times. Its antigen is currently unknown. The sample originates from a study of T cells after yellow fever vaccination. The CDR3 totals 13 residues. Unmatched junction bases numbered 0, after V lost 3 bases and J lost 9 bases. In germline, CDR1 is LGHDT, CDR2 YNNKEL (reference sequence). Regarding the study as a whole: The bulk population could contribute abundant contaminating clonotypes to FACS-sorted repertoires. After the booster, about 95% of CD4 and about nine tenths of CD8 primary-response clones were re-detected.

The study made its TCR cDNA through 5'RACE template switching. That step introduced a universal primer site along with UMIs. TCRdb passed the 5' RACE reads through MiXCR, listing each CDR3 protein once. The sample consists of hundreds of thousands of distinct CDR3 sequences, roughly 12% of them appearing once. This clonotype was obtained from a young man who received the YFV17D yellow fever vaccine. This chain uses TRBV3-1 with TRBJ2-1; 12 bases are a match to TRBD2. The material was PBMCs, obtained on the day of the yellow fever booster vaccination. The chain's CDR3 is CASSQGLAGEQFF. CDR3 nucleotide sequence: TGTGCCAGCAGCCAGGGACTAGCGGGTGAGCAGTTCTTC.